This TCR beta chain was observed in a study of cytomegalovirus exposure and HLA in healthy donors. Overall study context: There were a few hundred genotyped donors. Of these, roughly 82% fell in the genetic ancestry cluster associated with self-reported Caucasian donors. Study-wide results and limits: Some TCR beta chains (roughly 150 of them) were listed as cytomegalovirus-associated. The likely origin of a cluster of highly shared sequence variants was a sequencing artifact.

The study ran its PCR with 60 Vbeta and 13 Jbeta primers. This table comes from immunoSEQ multiplex PCR, and its TCRdb copy is limited to in-frame clones, with some not included. Of about 110,000 clones listed, approximately 82% were seen once; the top ten hold around 15%. This CDR3 has 15 residues. Germline CDR1 GTSNPN, CDR2 SVGIG (reference sequence). Of note for this clone: Its target is not known. One end of the junction varies from germline; a read error may be responsible.

This sequence was found in a man aged 25-40 years in good health and CMV-seropositive. Material: PBMCs. The chain recombines TRBV30 with TRBJ2-2, with TRBD2 identical over 7 bases. The CDR3 reads CASLRKRGPTGELFF. The CDR3 DNA sequence: TGTGCCTCCCTCAGGAAGCGGGGACCAACCGGGGAACTGTTTTTT.